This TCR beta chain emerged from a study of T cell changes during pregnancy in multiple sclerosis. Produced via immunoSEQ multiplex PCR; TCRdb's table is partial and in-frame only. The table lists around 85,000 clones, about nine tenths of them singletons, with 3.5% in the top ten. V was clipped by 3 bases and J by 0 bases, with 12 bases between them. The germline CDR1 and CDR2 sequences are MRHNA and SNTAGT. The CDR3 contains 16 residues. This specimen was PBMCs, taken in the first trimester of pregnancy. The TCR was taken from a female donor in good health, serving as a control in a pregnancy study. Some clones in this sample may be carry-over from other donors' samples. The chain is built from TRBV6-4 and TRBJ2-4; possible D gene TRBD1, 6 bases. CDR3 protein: CASSEQDSLAKNIQYF. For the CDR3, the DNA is TGTGCCAGCAGTGAACAGGACAGCCTAGCCAAAAACATTCAGTACTTC.